This is a list of T cell receptor beta chains from one sample in a study of T cells after yellow fever vaccination. TCRdb reprocessed the 5' RACE reads via MiXCR and lists one record per CDR3 protein. The table lists 300,000 to 350,000 distinct CDR3 sequences, about 10% of them singletons. The sample consisted of CD4+ T cells sorted from PBMCs, taken 45 days after the yellow fever booster vaccination. The source is a man aged 18 to 35 who received the YFV17D yellow fever vaccine. The CDR3 runs from the conserved cysteine through the conserved F or W. The D gene is left open where the match is weak. Where a row states a size, it is once, few, many or the class of an expanded clone; other rows omit it.

cdr3_aa,cdr3_nt,j_call,d_call,v_call,clone_size
CASSWGLGDTQYF,TGTGCCAGCAGCTGGGGACTAGGGGATACGCAGTATTTT,TRBJ2-3,TRBD2,TRBV5-6,few
CASSFGQGPYEQYF,TGTGCCAGCAGTTTCGGACAGGGGCCCTACGAGCAGTACTTC,TRBJ2-7,TRBD1,TRBV12-3/TRBV12-4,-
CASSLGPLGQPQHF,TGTGCCAGCAGCCTGGGGCCCTTGGGGCAGCCCCAGCATTTT,TRBJ1-5,-,TRBV7-9,-
CASSEESGSYQPQHF,TGTGCCAGCAGTGAAGAATCGGGGAGTTACCAGCCCCAGCATTTT,TRBJ1-5,-,TRBV2,-
CASSPTPRGSSYEQYF,TGTGCCAGTAGTCCCACGCCAAGGGGGAGCTCCTACGAGCAGTACTTC,TRBJ2-7,-,TRBV19,few
CASSLGRQGETQYF,TGTGCCAGCAGTCTAGGGAGGCAGGGAGAGACCCAGTACTTC,TRBJ2-5,-,TRBV7-7,-
CASIPGAEETQYF,TGTGCCAGCATACCCGGGGCCGAAGAGACCCAGTACTTC,TRBJ2-5,-,TRBV12-3/TRBV12-4,many
CASSLWAGGSEAFF,TGTGCCAGCAGCTTATGGGCAGGGGGCTCTGAAGCTTTCTTT,TRBJ1-1,TRBD1,TRBV7-2,-
CASSLYLDYGYTF,TGTGCCAGCAGCTTATATTTGGATTATGGCTACACCTTC,TRBJ1-2,-,TRBV7-2,-
CASRGTGAADGYTF,TGTGCCAGCAGGGGGACAGGGGCGGCTGATGGCTACACCTTC,TRBJ1-2,TRBD1,TRBV6-5,-
CASSVAGGHSTDTQYF,TGTGCCAGCAGCGTAGCTGGGGGACACAGCACAGATACGCAGTATTTT,TRBJ2-3,-,TRBV9,few
CASSQDVLAGTDTQYF,TGCGCCAGCAGCCAAGATGTTTTAGCGGGCACAGATACGCAGTATTTT,TRBJ2-3,-,TRBV4-3,many
CASSLQRFQETQYF,TGTGCCAGCAGTTTACAGCGGTTCCAAGAGACCCAGTACTTC,TRBJ2-5,-,TRBV12-3/TRBV12-4,many
CASTKGDRKGNIQYF,TGTGCCAGCACTAAGGGGGACAGGAAGGGAAACATTCAGTACTTC,TRBJ2-4,TRBD1,TRBV6-2/TRBV6-3,few
CASSRRGVEGNEQFF,TGTGCCAGCAGTCGCAGGGGAGTTGAGGGCAATGAGCAGTTCTTC,TRBJ2-1,-,TRBV12-3/TRBV12-4,few
CASSPPGLSAQYF,TGTGCCAGCAGCCCCCCGGGACTGAGTGCGCAGTATTTT,TRBJ2-3,-,TRBV7-9,-
CASSGSRGSTDTQYF,TGTGCCAGCAGTGGGTCGCGGGGGAGCACAGATACGCAGTATTTT,TRBJ2-3,TRBD2,TRBV2,few
CARALYEQYF,TGTGCCAGGGCCCTCTACGAGCAGTACTTC,TRBJ2-7,-,TRBV27,-
CASSAGLGGSEAFF,TGCGCCAGCAGCGCGGGATTAGGGGGCAGTGAAGCTTTCTTT,TRBJ1-1,TRBD1,TRBV5-1,-
CASDATGSMNTEAFF,TGTGCCAGCGACGCTACAGGGAGTATGAACACTGAAGCTTTCTTT,TRBJ1-1,-,TRBV7-9,few
CASSQSDRGFGQPQHF,TGTGCCAGCAGCCAGTCCGACAGGGGCTTTGGACAGCCCCAGCATTTT,TRBJ1-5,TRBD1,TRBV3-1,many
CASSLTAESSYNSPLHF,TGTGCCAGCAGCTTAACTGCAGAGAGCTCCTATAATTCACCCCTCCACTTT,TRBJ1-6,-,TRBV7-9,few
CASSYDRGLPVNEKLFF,TGTGCCAGCAGTTATGACAGGGGCCTACCCGTTAATGAAAAACTGTTTTTT,TRBJ1-4,TRBD1,TRBV5-5,-
CASSQGAITYNSPLHF,TGCGCCAGCAGCCAAGGGGCAATAACCTATAATTCACCCCTCCACTTT,TRBJ1-6,-,TRBV4-1,few
CASSLPGPGNTIYF,TGTGCCAGCAGCTTACCGGGCCCTGGAAACACCATATATTTT,TRBJ1-3,-,TRBV7-2,-
CASSLRGADYEQYF,TGTGCCAGCAGTTTAAGAGGGGCAGATTACGAGCAGTACTTC,TRBJ2-7,-,TRBV27,-
CASSLLKTSGGTDTQYF,TGTGCCAGCAGCTTACTCAAGACTAGCGGGGGCACAGATACGCAGTATTTT,TRBJ2-3,TRBD2,TRBV7-2,-
CASSGNTIYF,TGTGCCAGCAGCGGAAACACCATATATTTT,TRBJ1-3,-,TRBV12-3/TRBV12-4,many
CASSTGTAKTDTQYF,TGTGCCAGCAGCACCGGGACAGCGAAAACAGATACGCAGTATTTT,TRBJ2-3,TRBD1,TRBV6-6,few
CASNSDRDVETQYF,TGTGCCAGCAATTCGGACAGGGATGTCGAGACCCAGTACTTC,TRBJ2-5,TRBD1,TRBV2,many
CASNTFPSSGNTIYF,TGTGCCAGCAACACTTTTCCTAGCTCTGGAAACACCATATATTTT,TRBJ1-3,-,TRBV2,few
CSVDQGRGRTQYF,TGCAGCGTTGATCAGGGGCGAGGGAGGACCCAGTACTTC,TRBJ2-5,-,TRBV29-1,few
CSARLGHSYNEQFF,TGCAGTGCTAGACTTGGACACTCCTACAATGAGCAGTTCTTC,TRBJ2-1,-,TRBV20-1,many
CASSLRDTLSSGNTIYF,TGTGCCAGCAGCTTAAGGGACACGCTGAGCTCTGGAAACACCATATATTTT,TRBJ1-3,-,TRBV7-8,few
CAISESGGNQPQHF,TGTGCCATCAGTGAGTCGGGCGGAAATCAGCCCCAGCATTTT,TRBJ1-5,-,TRBV10-3,-
CSVEDGLFPDTQYF,TGCAGCGTTGAAGATGGCCTATTCCCGGATACGCAGTATTTT,TRBJ2-3,-,TRBV29-1,many
CASSLRRGDTEAFF,TGTGCCAGCAGTTTACGCAGGGGAGACACTGAAGCTTTCTTT,TRBJ1-1,-,TRBV12-3/TRBV12-4,-
CAISTAGGPADTQYF,TGTGCCATCTCGACAGCGGGGGGGCCCGCAGATACGCAGTATTTT,TRBJ2-3,TRBD2,TRBV10-3,-
CASSDVGQETQYF,TGTGCCAGCAGTGACGTGGGCCAAGAGACCCAGTACTTC,TRBJ2-5,-,TRBV2,many
CASSRGGQMNTEAFF,TGCGCCAGCAGCCGCGGGGGACAGATGAACACTGAAGCTTTCTTT,TRBJ1-1,TRBD1,TRBV5-1,once
CATSRDLQGNQPQHF,TGTGCCACCAGCAGAGATCTTCAGGGCAATCAGCCCCAGCATTTT,TRBJ1-5,-,TRBV15,-
CASSEYPAPGSGYTF,TGTGCCAGCAGTGAATATCCAGCTCCAGGGAGTGGCTACACCTTC,TRBJ1-2,-,TRBV2,many
CSVGPGPEGTQYF,TGCAGCGTTGGACCGGGACCCGAGGGGACCCAGTACTTC,TRBJ2-5,-,TRBV29-1,few
CASSVLGVSYNEQFF,TGTGCCAGCAGCGTTCTAGGCGTCTCCTACAATGAGCAGTTCTTC,TRBJ2-1,-,TRBV9,-
CASRDLSNTGELFF,TGTGCCAGCCGGGACCTATCGAACACCGGGGAGCTGTTTTTT,TRBJ2-2,-,TRBV9,-
CATRQGSVGTQYF,TGTGCCACCAGACAGGGGAGTGTCGGGACCCAGTACTTC,TRBJ2-5,TRBD1,TRBV24-1,many
CSVAPGPNQPQHF,TGCAGCGTTGCACCGGGACCCAATCAGCCCCAGCATTTT,TRBJ1-5,-,TRBV29-1,-
CATSRSSPGGSPGNTIYF,TGTGCCACCAGCAGATCCTCCCCTGGGGGAAGTCCTGGAAACACCATATATTTT,TRBJ1-3,-,TRBV15,few
CASRGSPGQGRNQPQHF,TGTGCCAGCAGAGGGTCTCCGGGACAGGGTAGGAATCAGCCCCAGCATTTT,TRBJ1-5,TRBD1,TRBV6-2/TRBV6-3,-